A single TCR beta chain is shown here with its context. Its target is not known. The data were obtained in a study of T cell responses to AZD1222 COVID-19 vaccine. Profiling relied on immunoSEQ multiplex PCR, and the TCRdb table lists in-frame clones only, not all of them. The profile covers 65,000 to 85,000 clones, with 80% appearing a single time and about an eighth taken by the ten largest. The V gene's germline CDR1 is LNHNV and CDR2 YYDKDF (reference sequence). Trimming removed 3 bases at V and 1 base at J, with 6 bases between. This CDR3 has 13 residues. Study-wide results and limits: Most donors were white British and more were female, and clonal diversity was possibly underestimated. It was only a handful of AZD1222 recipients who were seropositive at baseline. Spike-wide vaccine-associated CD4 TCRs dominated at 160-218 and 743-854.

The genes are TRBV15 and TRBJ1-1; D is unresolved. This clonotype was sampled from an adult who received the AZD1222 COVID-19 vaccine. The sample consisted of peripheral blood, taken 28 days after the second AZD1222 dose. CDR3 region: CATSSIRNTEAFF. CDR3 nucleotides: TGTGCCACCAGCAGTATCCGGAACACTGAAGCTTTCTTT.